This T cell receptor beta chain was captured in a study of cytomegalovirus exposure and HLA in healthy donors. Germline V gene lookup returns CDR1 SGHAT and CDR2 FQNNGV. V was shortened by 1 base and J by 2 bases, with 9 bases between the two germline ends. The CDR3 consists of 14 residues. PCR amplification relied on 60 Vbeta primers (plus 13 Jbeta primers). Here immunoSEQ multiplex PCR was the method, and the copy in TCRdb shows in-frame clones only, minus some. Among 150,000 to 200,000 clones listed, about three quarters were seen once. The chain is built from TRBV11-2 and TRBJ2-7; D gene unclear. The sequence was collected from a female donor in good health and CMV-seronegative. Material for sequencing was PBMCs. The chain's CDR3 is CASSLGLRPYEQYF. The CDR3 coding sequence is TGTGCCAGCAGCTTAGGACTGAGACCCTACGAGCAGTACTTC.